One T cell receptor (beta chain) is described in this entry. Antigen specificity is unknown. The entry originates in a study of cytomegalovirus exposure and HLA in healthy donors. Overall study results and limits: It was assumed in the presence/absence analyses that sequencing depth was roughly uniform across donors. Cytomegalovirus-associated TCR beta chains were listed, numbering 164.

Germline lookup yields CDR1 SEHNR and CDR2 FQNEAQ (reference sequence). The CDR3 sequence is 14 residues long. V was clipped by 5 bases and J by 5 bases, with 15 bases between them. PCR amplification relied on 60 Vbeta primers (plus 13 Jbeta primers). TCRdb's table, derived via immunoSEQ multiplex PCR, lists solely in-frame clones and lacks some. This sample's table reports some 82,000 clones. The material sequenced was PBMCs. The clonotype was recovered from a woman aged 25 to 39 in good health and CMV-seronegative. The chain is built from TRBV7-9 and TRBJ1-2; D possibly corresponds to TRBD1 (5 bases). CDR3 sequence (DNA): TGTGCCAGCAGCCCAGACAGCTCTCCATATGGCTACACCTTC. Amino acid sequence: CASSPDSSPYGYTF.